This T cell receptor (beta chain) was identified during a study of shared clonotypes between healthy human individuals. Sequencing was performed with immunoSEQ multiplex PCR; in TCRdb, only in-frame clones are kept and a portion is missing. The sample holds some 2,000,000 clones, roughly 94% seen once. The CDR3 spans 15 residues. The ends were cut back, 0 bases at V and 1 base at J, with 10 bases in the middle. Germline lookup yields CDR1 SGDLS and CDR2 YYNGEE. The receptor was isolated from a man younger than 35 in good health. The chain couples TRBV9 to TRBJ1-1, with D uncertain. The sample taken for sequencing was naive CD4+ T cells sorted from blood. The subset here: CD45RA+ positively selected. Here the CDR3 DNA reads TGTGCCAGCAGCGTAGATGAAGGGAAGAACACTGAAGCTTTCTTT. Residues: CASSVDEGKNTEAFF. Full variable domain (outside the CDR3, taken from reference TRBV9 and TRBJ1-1): DSGVTQTPKHLITATGQRVTLRCSPRSGDLSVYWYQQSLDQGLQFLIQYYNGEERAKGNILERFSAQQFPDLHSELNLSSLELGDSALYFCASSVDEGKNTEAFFGQGTRLTVV.